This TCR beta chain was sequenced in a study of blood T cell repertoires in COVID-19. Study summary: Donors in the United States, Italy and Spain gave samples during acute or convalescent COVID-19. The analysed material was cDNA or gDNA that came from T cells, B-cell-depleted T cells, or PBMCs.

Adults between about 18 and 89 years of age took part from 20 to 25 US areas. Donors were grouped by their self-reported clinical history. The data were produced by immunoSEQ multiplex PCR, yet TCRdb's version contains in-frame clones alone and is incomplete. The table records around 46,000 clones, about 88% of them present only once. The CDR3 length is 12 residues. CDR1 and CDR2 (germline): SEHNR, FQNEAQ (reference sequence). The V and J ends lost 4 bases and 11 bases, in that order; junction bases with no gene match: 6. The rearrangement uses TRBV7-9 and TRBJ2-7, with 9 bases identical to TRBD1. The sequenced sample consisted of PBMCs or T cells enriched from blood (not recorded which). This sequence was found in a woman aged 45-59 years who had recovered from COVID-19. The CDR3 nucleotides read TGTGCCAGCAGCTGGGACCGGGACAGGGAGTACTTC. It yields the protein CASSWDRDREYF.